This entry is about one T cell receptor beta chain. The sample belongs to a study of regulatory T cells in long-lasting Graves disease. J lost 7 bases, V lost 5 bases, and 3 bases had no gene match. This CDR3 is built from 13 residues. Germline lookup yields CDR1 SEHNR and CDR2 FQNEAQ (reference sequence). iRepertoire HTBI primers and Arm-PCR of CDR3 regions built TCR beta libraries. TCRdb reprocessed the multiplex PCR reads via MiXCR and lists one record per CDR3 protein. The table includes some 420,000 distinct CDR3 sequences, about 20% detected once. Time point indicated: persistent/refractory GD, antithyroid drugs over 5 years with positive TRAb. From RNA extracted from PBMCs, the TCR library was made.

Material: peripheral blood mononuclear cells (PBMCs), obtained when the disease was refractory, from a patient treated with antithyroid drugs. The chain couples TRBV7-9 to TRBJ2-2; 8 nucleotides match TRBD1. This TCR came from a female donor with Graves disease. CDR3 protein: CASSPGQVGELFF. CDR3 in DNA: TGTGCCAGCAGCCCGGGACAGGTCGGGGAGCTGTTTTTT.